A single sample gave rise to the 11 T cell receptor beta chains below, sequenced in a study of blood T cell repertoires in COVID-19. Profiled with immunoSEQ multiplex PCR; TCRdb holds only in-frame clones, not every one. The table records 140,000 to 150,000 clones, approximately 78% of them present only once. Sample: PBMCs or T cells enriched from blood (not recorded which). These receptors came from a woman in her 50s who had recovered from COVID-19.

This clone occurred a few times. The chain couples TRBV28 to TRBJ1-2; no clear D. V was pared by 1 base and J by 8 bases, with 11 bases between. The CDR3 spans 13 residues. Germline CDR1 MDHEN, CDR2 SYDVKM. The CDR3 reads CASSLSRSLGYTF. The CDR3 region has the DNA TGTGCCAGCAGTTTATCCAGGTCCTTGGGCTACACCTTC.

This chain links TRBV4-1 with TRBJ2-5; D perhaps matches TRBD1 (6 bases). The V gene's germline CDR1 is MGHRA and CDR2 YSYEKL. The CDR3 consists of 16 residues. The V end lost 0 bases, the J end lost 1 base, and 12 bases lay between the germline ends. This CDR3 reads CASSQDKGVSQETQYF. The CDR3 DNA reads TGCGCCAGCAGCCAAGATAAGGGGGTCTCCCAAGAGACCCAGTACTTC.

This clone was observed once. V gene TRBV25-1 combines with J gene TRBJ2-3; TRBD1 matches 8 bases. CDR3 length equals 15 residues. V lost 5 bases, J lost 0 bases, and 4 bases stayed unmatched. Germline CDR1 reads MGHDK; CDR2 reads SYGVNS. CDR3: CASSRDRGSTDTQYF. CDR3 nucleotides: TGTGCCAGCAGTCGTGACAGGGGCAGCACAGATACGCAGTATTTT.

The chain joins TRBV5-6 to TRBJ1-5; D perhaps matches TRBD1 (5 bases). The germline gives CDR1 SGHDT, CDR2 YYEEEE. The V and J ends lost 4 bases and 0 bases respectively, with 20 bases between them. The CDR3 is 18 amino acids. The CDR3 DNA is TGTGCCAGCAGCCCAGGGAGGGGTGGGGTAAATAGCAATCAGCCCCAGCATTTT. Translation gives CASSPGRGGVNSNQPQHF.

The J gene is TRBJ1-5, the V gene TRBV3-1 (or the pseudogene TRBV3-2), with D hard to call. Germline CDR1 LGHDT, CDR2 YNNKEL (reference sequence). Deletions cut 2 bases from V and 5 bases from J, with 7 bases between. The CDR3 length is 13 residues. The DNA of the CDR3 is TGTGCCAGCAGCCAATTTCTCGATCAGCCCCAGCATTTT. The encoded protein is CASSQFLDQPQHF.

In its sample, this clone was seen a few times. This chain links TRBV29-1 with TRBJ1-4; no reliable D call. The length of the CDR3 is 10 residues. The germline CDR1 and CDR2 sequences are SQVTM and ANQGSEA. The V end was cut by 2 bases, the J end by 11 bases, with 6 bases between. DNA for the CDR3: TGCAGCGTTGAATCGGGGAAACTGTTTTTT. Translated, it gives CSVESGKLFF.

The V and J genes are TRBV28 and TRBJ2-7; D is perhaps TRBD1 (6 bases). The CDR3 covers 14 residues. Trimming pared 8 bases from V and 4 bases from J, leaving 18 bases between. Germline CDR1 and CDR2: MDHEN and SYDVKM. DNA for the CDR3: TGTGCCAGCGGCGACAGGCCTCCCCGGTACGAGCAGTACTTC. This sequence encodes CASGDRPPRYEQYF.

The V gene is TRBV10-3, the J gene TRBJ1-2, with 9 bases that match TRBD1. V gave up 3 bases and J gave up 6 bases; unmatched junction bases: 8. This CDR3 has 15 amino acids. Germline lookup yields CDR1 ENHRY and CDR2 SYGVKD. The CDR3 DNA sequence: TGTGCCATCAGTGACGGGACAGGGTACATGGATGGCTACACCTTC. This gives the protein CAISDGTGYMDGYTF.

The chain links TRBV7-9 to TRBJ2-7; no clear D. Per germline, CDR1 SEHNR and CDR2 FQNEAQ (reference sequence). V lost 6 bases and J 2 bases, leaving 5 bases between the germline ends. This CDR3 has 11 residues. Here the CDR3 DNA reads TGTGCCAGCAGAGCGACCTACGAGCAGTACTTC. This gives the protein CASRATYEQYF.

This clone is a singleton in its sample. This chain joins TRBV18 and TRBJ2-3; unclear D gene. CDR3 length equals 16 residues. V was trimmed by 0 bases and J by 0 bases, leaving 10 bases between them. The germline CDR1 and CDR2 sequences are KGHSH and LQKENI. CDR3 loop: CASSPPLGSSTDTQYF. DNA of the CDR3: TGTGCCAGCTCACCACCCCTAGGATCTAGCACAGATACGCAGTATTTT.

The V call is TRBV30, the J call TRBJ1-4; D unresolved. CDR3 length equals 16 residues. CDR1 GTSNPN and CDR2 SVGIG come from the germline V gene (reference sequence). The V gene lost 2 bases and the J gene lost 5 bases, with 18 bases spanning the gap. This CDR3 reads CAWSPPVGTGNEKLFF. DNA for the CDR3: TGTGCCTGGAGTCCCCCCGTGGGCACGGGGAATGAAAAACTGTTTTTT.